This T cell receptor beta chain was captured by sequencing in a study of T cell changes during pregnancy in multiple sclerosis. From germline, CDR1 is SEHNR and CDR2 FQNEAQ (reference sequence). V lost 0 bases to trimming and J lost 6 bases, with 9 bases between them. The CDR3 spans 14 residues. Repertoires were generated with immunoSEQ multiplex PCR, while TCRdb's copy carries only in-frame clones and drops some. This sample yields tens of thousands of clones, of which roughly nine tenths are seen a single time; roughly 0.85% belongs to the top ten. The chain is built from TRBV7-9 and TRBJ2-1; D uncertain. Specimen: peripheral blood, collected before pregnancy. The TCR sequence derives from a female donor with multiple sclerosis, enrolled in a pregnancy study. The CDR3 DNA is TGTGCCAGCAGCTTAGCGCACAGCTCCAATGAGCAGTTCTTC. Translated: CASSLAHSSNEQFF. The full variable domain, in which reference TRBV7-9 and TRBJ2-1 provide the parts outside the CDR3, is DTGVSQNPRHKITKRGQNVTFRCDPISEHNRLYWYRQTLGQGPEFLTYFQNEAQLEKSRLLSDRFSAERPKGSFSTLEIQRTEQGDSAMYLCASSLAHSSNEQFFGPGTRLTVL.